One sample yielded the 22 T cell receptor beta chains listed below, sequenced in a study of tissue T cells after allogeneic stem cell transplantation. Data came from immunoSEQ multiplex PCR; TCRdb stores just in-frame clones and leaves some out. In the table there are roughly 51,000 clones, 65% to 85% of which are singletons. Source material: sorted cells pooled from one or two spleens. These receptors came from a pool of C57BL/6 mice in good health.

With regard to this clone: Genes and germline are mouse. Read sequence stops 1 residue before the CDR3 end, and the germline J gene provides the missing end. V gene TRBV2 combines with J gene TRBJ2-4, with a tentative D call TRBD2 (5 bases). The CDR3 length is 16 residues. With 0 bases removed from V and 0 bases from J, the gap between germline ends came to 10 bases. The germline CDR1 and CDR2 sequences are LGHNA and YSYQKL. The part of the CDR3 DNA that was read is TGTGCCAGCAGCCAAGACACTGGAGCTAGTCAAAACACCTTGTAC. This translates into CASSQDTGASQNTLY. The whole CDR3 protein is CASSQDTGASQNTLYF. Using reference TRBV2 and TRBJ2-4 for the parts outside the CDR3, the full variable domain is DPKIIQKPKYLVAVTGSEKILICEQYLGHNAMYWYRQSAKKPLEFMFSYSYQKLMDNQTASSRFQPQSSKKNHLDLQITALKPDDSATYFCASSQDTGASQNTLYFGAGTRLSVL.

A note on this clone: The gene symbols are mouse symbols. Coverage ceases 1 residue before the CDR3 finishes, and the germline J gene fills in the end. The rearrangement uses TRBV16 and TRBJ1-1; 12 bases match TRBD1. Germline CDR1 and CDR2: SGHSA and FRNQAP. The CDR3 is 14 amino acids. Trimming cost V 5 bases and J 4 bases; bases outside gene matches: 2. CDR3 bases read: TGTGCAAGCAGCCGGGACAGGGGGCGCACAGAAGTCTTC. Its protein product is CASSRDRGRTEVF. The entire CDR3 is CASSRDRGRTEVFF.

A word on this clone: Gene and germline names: mouse. The read comes to an end 1 residue before the CDR3 does, leaving the germline J gene to fill in the end. The chain has TRBV12-2 and TRBJ2-2; 9 positions match TRBD2. Trimming cost V 0 bases and J 4 bases; bases outside gene matches: 2. The V gene's germline CDR1 is SGHLS and CDR2 HYDKME. This CDR3 is built from 15 residues. The sequenced CDR3 bases are TGTGCCAGCTCTCTCCACTGGGGGGTCACCGGGCAGCTCTAC. Translated: CASSLHWGVTGQLY. The CDR3 as a whole reads CASSLHWGVTGQLYF. The variable domain in full, with the rest retrieved from reference TRBV12-2 and TRBJ2-2, is NSGVVQSPRYIIKGKGERSILKCIPISGHLSVAWYQQTQGQELKFFIQHYDKMERDKGNLPSRFSVQQFDDYHSEMNMSALELEDSAVYFCASSLHWGVTGQLYFGEGSKLTVL.

Note on this clone: Germline and genes here are mouse. Read data end 1 residue before the CDR3 end; the end is taken from the germline J gene. J is TRBJ1-2 and V is TRBV13-2; D is possibly TRBD1 (6 bases). CDR1 is NNHNN and CDR2 is SYGAGS in the germline V gene (reference sequence). Trimming left V 0 bases short and J 5 bases short, with 8 bases between. The CDR3 contains 13 residues. Incomplete CDR3 DNA: TGTGCCAGCGGTGATGCGGGACAATCCGACTACACC. This translates into CASGDAGQSDYT. The whole CDR3 reads CASGDAGQSDYTF.

As for this clone: Genes here carry mouse names. The read falls 1 residue short of the CDR3 end, and the missing part is taken from the germline J gene. The chain links TRBV19 to TRBJ2-4, with 12 bases aligning to TRBD2. The CDR3 totals 15 residues. Losses at the gene ends were 6 bases for V and 8 bases for J; bases not matched to a gene: 10. Germline V gene data show CDR1 as FNHDT and CDR2 as SITEND (reference sequence). The CDR3 sequence: CASTHRLGGRSTLYF. CDR3 bases read: TGTGCCAGCACTCATCGACTGGGGGGGCGCAGCACCTTGTAC.

Details on this clone: Each gene name is a mouse one. The read terminates 1 residue before the CDR3 end, so the remaining end is supplied by the germline J gene. This chain joins TRBV4 and TRBJ2-4; no firm D call. In germline, CDR1 is LGHDT, CDR2 YNNKQL (reference sequence). The length of the CDR3 is 14 residues. V lost 4 bases and J 3 bases, leaving 11 bases between the germline ends. CDR3 bases read: TGTGCCAGCAGCTCTCTAGGGAGGCAAAACACCTTGTAC. Encoded protein: CASSSLGRQNTLY. The full CDR3 protein reads CASSSLGRQNTLYF. Full variable domain (remainder filled in from reference TRBV4 and TRBJ2-4): ETAVFQTPNYHVTQVGNEVSFNCKQTLGHDTMYWYKQDSKKLLKIMFSYNNKQLIVNETVPRRFSPQSSDKAHLNLRIKSVEPEDSAVYLCASSSLGRQNTLYFGAGTRLSVL.

Concerning this clone: Genes and germline come from the mouse. The CDR3 extends 1 residue past the end of the read, so its final part is completed from the germline J gene. This chain connects TRBV31 to TRBJ1-1; 8 bases are a match to TRBD1. The CDR3 sequence is 11 residues long. Unmatched junction bases numbered 0, after V lost 0 bases and J lost 9 bases. Germline CDR1 reads GKSSPN; CDR2 reads SITVG. CDR3 residues: CAWSLRGQVFF. CDR3 bases read: TGTGCCTGGAGTCTCAGGGGGCAAGTCTTC.

This clone was recorded only once. Mouse germline and gene names are used. The read comes to an end 1 residue before the CDR3 does, leaving the germline J gene to fill in the end. Other nucleotide sequences in the sample specify the same CDR3. The V call is TRBV13-3, the J call TRBJ1-4, with 7 bases aligning to TRBD1. CDR1 NNHDY and CDR2 SYVADS come from the germline V gene. The CDR3 consists of 15 residues. The trim removed 2 bases at V and 1 base at J, leaving 2 bases unmatched. Incomplete CDR3 DNA: TGTGCCAGCAGTGACAGGGGGGGTTCCAACGAAAGATTATTT. This translates into CASSDRGGSNERLF. The complete CDR3 protein is CASSDRGGSNERLFF. The variable domain in full, with the rest retrieved from reference TRBV13-3 and TRBJ1-4, is EAAVTQSPRSKVAVTGGKVTLSCHQTNNHDYMYWYRQDTGHGLRLIHYSYVADSTEKGDIPDGYKASRPSQENFSLILELASLSQTAVYFCASSDRGGSNERLFFGHGTKLSVL.

Notes on this clone: Gene and germline names: mouse. The read falls 1 residue short of the CDR3 end, and the missing part is taken from the germline J gene. The J gene is TRBJ1-4, the V gene TRBV2; D perhaps matches TRBD1 (5 bases). CDR1 and CDR2 from the germline V gene are LGHNA and YSYQKL. V dropped 0 bases and J dropped 1 base, with 6 bases sitting between them. The CDR3 consists of 15 residues. The CDR3 region is CASSQDQGSNERLFF. The DNA read from the CDR3 is TGTGCCAGCAGCCAAGATCAGGGTTCCAACGAAAGATTATTT.

Comment on this clone: Gene names and germline match the mouse. The read stops 1 residue short of the end of the CDR3; the missing end is completed from the germline J gene. The J gene is TRBJ2-7, the V gene TRBV13-2; TRBD1 is a possible D gene (6 bases). The CDR3 runs to 14 residues. Germline V gene lookup returns CDR1 NNHNN and CDR2 SYGAGS (reference sequence). Between the trimmed V and J ends, which lost 3 bases and 3 bases, there was a span of 13 bases. CDR3 region: CASGAEGQFYEQYF. CDR3 DNA (partial): TGTGCCAGCGGTGCCGAAGGACAGTTCTATGAACAGTAC.

With respect to this clone: The genes and germline here are from mouse. The observed sequence ends 1 residue before the CDR3 terminus, with the missing tail filled in from the germline J gene. The chain combines TRBV13-2 with TRBJ2-2; 14 bases align to TRBD2. The CDR3 length is 18 residues. CDR1 and CDR2 (germline): NNHNN, SYGAGS (reference sequence). J was trimmed by 4 bases and V by 2 bases; bases with no gene match: 7. Partial CDR3 DNA: TGTGCCAGCGGTGACCGGGACTGGGGGGGCGCAATCACCGGGCAGCTCTAC. Protein product: CASGDRDWGGAITGQLY. The entire CDR3 sequence reads CASGDRDWGGAITGQLYF.

In regard to this clone: The gene names given are mouse names. The read ends 1 residue before the CDR3 terminus; that terminus is restored from the germline J gene. This chain uses TRBV5 with TRBJ2-7; 8 bases line up with TRBD2. The germline gives CDR1 LGHNA, CDR2 YNLKQL (reference sequence). V was clipped by 0 bases and J by 3 bases; unmatched bases: 4. The CDR3 sequence is 15 residues long. CDR3 in amino acids: CASSQESWGGYEQYF. The CDR3 bases that were read are TGTGCCAGCAGCCAAGAAAGTTGGGGGGGCTATGAACAGTAC.

In the case of this clone: Gene names are the mouse ones. The read gets to within 1 residue of the CDR3 end, and the germline J gene fills in the rest. The V gene is TRBV31, the J gene TRBJ2-3; D gene ambiguous. CDR1 is GKSSPN and CDR2 is SITVG in the germline V gene. CDR3 length: 10 amino acids. Trimming shortened V by 0 bases and J by 5 bases, and 0 bases separated the two germline ends. The CDR3 bases that were read are TGTGCCTGGAGTCTAGAAACGCTGTAT. Its translation is CAWSLETLY. The full CDR3 is CAWSLETLYF.

Concerning this clone: Each gene name is a mouse one. From the germline J gene comes the end of the CDR3, since the read stops 1 residue before it. The chain has TRBV19 and TRBJ2-7, with a possible D match to TRBD1 (6 bases). The CDR3 loop spans 12 amino acids. Per the germline V gene, CDR1 is FNHDT and CDR2 is SITEND (reference sequence). V was pared by 2 bases and J by 5 bases, with 8 bases between. CDR3 amino acids: CASSIRDNEQYF. CDR3 DNA (partial): TGTGCCAGCAGTATCCGGGACAATGAACAGTAC.

On this clone: A much larger clone differs by one base, so this may be a read error. Gene names refer to mouse genes. The sequenced fragment ends 1 residue before the CDR3 boundary, so the rest is inferred from the germline J gene. This sequence joins TRBV13-2 and TRBJ2-7; the D gene could be TRBD1 or TRBD2 (8 bases each). The CDR3 loop spans 16 amino acids. V was trimmed by 2 bases and J by 0 bases, leaving 15 bases between them. Germline V gene sequence: CDR1 NNHNN, CDR2 SYGAGS (reference sequence). The DNA read from the CDR3 is TGTGCCAGCGGTGACTGGGGGGACAGGAGCTCCTATGAACAGTAC. Protein product: CASGDWGDRSSYEQY. The whole CDR3 sequence reads CASGDWGDRSSYEQYF.

Comment on this clone: The genes are named according to mouse. The read terminates 1 residue before the CDR3 end, so the remaining end is supplied by the germline J gene. V and J are TRBV24 and TRBJ1-1; 8 bases fit TRBD1. The CDR3 length is 15 residues. Losses at the gene ends were 1 base for V and 2 bases for J; bases not matched to a gene: 3. Germline values: CDR1 KGHTA, CDR2 FRNEEI. CDR3 in amino acids: CASSLLQGANTEVFF. The sequenced part of the CDR3 DNA is TGTGCCAGCAGTCTGTTGCAGGGGGCTAACACAGAAGTCTTC.

For this clone: Here the gene names and germline are mouse. The read halts 1 residue ahead of the CDR3 end, with the missing end drawn from the germline J gene. This chain joins TRBV13-1 and TRBJ1-3; 12 positions match TRBD1. The V and J ends lost 0 bases and 2 bases, in that order; junction bases with no gene match: 3. The CDR3 extends over 17 amino acids. Germline assignment: CDR1 NSHNY and CDR2 SYGAGN. Incomplete CDR3 DNA: TGTGCCAGCAGTGATGTCGGGACAGGGGGCGCTGGAAATACGCTCTAT. Its protein is CASSDVGTGGAGNTLY. The whole CDR3 is CASSDVGTGGAGNTLYF.

On this clone itself: Gene names and germline match the mouse. The read stops 1 residue short of the end of the CDR3; the missing end is completed from the germline J gene. V usage is TRBV12-2 and J usage is TRBJ1-6, with no clear D. TRBJ1-6 is flagged as an ORF with uncertain function. Germline CDR1 SGHLS, CDR2 HYDKME. CDR3 length: 15 residues. The V end lost 0 bases, the J end lost 3 bases, and 8 bases lay between the germline ends. The CDR3 DNA, read in part, is TGTGCCAGCTCTCTCGGCAGGTTCTATAATTCGCCCCTCTAC. Its protein product is CASSLGRFYNSPLY. The whole CDR3 is CASSLGRFYNSPLYF.

A remark on this clone: Mouse gene names and germline throughout. The DNA ends 1 residue before the CDR3 does, and the rest of the CDR3 is filled in from the germline J gene. The same CDR3 arises from other DNA sequences in this sample as well. This chain joins TRBV3 and TRBJ2-7, with 11 nucleotides matching TRBD2. Germline CDR1 reads SNHLY; CDR2 reads FYNGKV (reference sequence). V lost 5 bases to trimming and J lost 0 bases; unmatched junction nucleotides: 3. This CDR3 is 15 amino acids long. The CDR3 region is CASSPDWGGSYEQYF. CDR3 bases read: TGTGCCAGCAGCCCCGACTGGGGGGGCTCCTATGAACAGTAC.

As concerns this clone: Gene and germline names: mouse. The chain's CDR3 is CASRNNNNQAPLF. The sequenced part of the CDR3 DNA is TGTGCCAGCAGGAACAATAACAACCAGGCTCCGCTT. This chain links TRBV14 with TRBJ1-5; no firm D call. The CDR3 extends 1 residue past the end of the read, so its final part is completed from the germline J gene. The CDR3 runs to 13 residues. Germline assignment: CDR1 SGHDT and CDR2 FRDEAV. V was clipped by 5 bases and J by 0 bases, with 6 bases between them.

On this clone itself: Mouse germline and gene names are used. The read terminates 1 residue ahead of where the CDR3 ends, so the germline J gene completes it. Within the sample, other DNA sequences also encode this same CDR3. J is TRBJ2-5 and V is TRBV19; D might be TRBD2 (6 bases). Trimming shortened V by 0 bases and J by 1 base, and 6 bases separated the two germline ends. The CDR3 extends over 14 amino acids. Germline CDR1 is FNHDT and CDR2 is SITEND (reference sequence). The CDR3 is CASSIGGDQDTQYF. The sequenced part of the CDR3 DNA is TGTGCCAGCAGTATAGGGGGGGACCAAGACACCCAGTAC.

Regarding this clone: The genes and germline here are from mouse. The sequence runs out 1 residue before the end of the CDR3; the remainder is reconstructed from the germline J gene. The chain uses TRBV1 and TRBJ2-7; 8 nucleotides line up with TRBD1. This CDR3 contains 14 residues. V shed 0 bases, J shed 7 bases, and the junction held 5 bases outside the gene matches. Looked up from germline, CDR1 is NSQYPW and CDR2 is LRSPGD (reference sequence). The part of the CDR3 DNA that was read is TGCACCTGCAGTGCAGATCACAGGGGGAAAGAACAGTAC. This encodes CTCSADHRGKEQY. The whole CDR3 protein reads CTCSADHRGKEQYF.